Listed below are T cell receptor beta chains from one sample, sequenced in a study of T-cell memory formation after mild COVID-19. TCRdb reprocessed the 5' RACE reads with MiXCR, giving one entry per CDR3 protein. The data contain around 440,000 distinct CDR3 sequences, about 20% of them singletons. The material sequenced was PBMCs or a T cell subset sorted from them (not recorded which). Receptors originate from an adult woman who had mild COVID-19 (a few samples of this study predate the infection). Cell type and time point are not known. CDR3s include the opening cysteine and the closing phenylalanine or tryptophan.

16,TRBV2,TRBJ1-2,CASRRPTEGLVYGYTF
15,TRBV3-1,TRBJ2-7,CASSQVCMRHYEQYF
15,TRBV4-1,TRBJ2-1,CASSPSGGGYNEQFF
13,TRBV24-1,TRBJ2-5,CATSNPTSQTQYF
10,TRBV30,TRBJ1-2,CAWSENGYTF
15,TRBV14,TRBJ2-5,CASSPIGPRGETQYF
15,TRBV27,TRBJ1-3,CASSDNRGGGNTIYF
17,TRBV24-1,TRBJ2-1,CATSDLHSSGSRHEQFF
15,TRBV7-8,TRBJ2-2,CASSLGLTPTGELFF
17,TRBV12-3/TRBV12-4,TRBJ2-5,CASSLGVTSGGAETQYF
15,TRBV7-2,TRBJ2-3,CATSSGGTSTDTQYF
17,TRBV9,TRBJ2-1,CASSVELAGGFYNEQFF
15,TRBV27,TRBJ1-1,CASGGQGAPGTEAFF
16,TRBV7-8,TRBJ2-5,CASSFLAGGSQETQYF
15,TRBV20-1,TRBJ1-4,CSARQGSSTNEKLFF
15,TRBV7-9,TRBJ1-6,CASSLGRSYNSPLHF
15,TRBV5-1,TRBJ1-4,CASSLIQGTNEKLFF
13,TRBV30,TRBJ1-6,CAWEGTPNSPLHF
15,TRBV4-3,TRBJ1-1,CASSQEVQGNTEAFF
13,TRBV2,TRBJ1-2,CASSPQDNYGYTF
14,TRBV7-9,TRBJ2-1,CASNPGMGTYEQFF
13,TRBV20-1,TRBJ2-2,CSASGSGTGELFF
15,TRBV20-1,TRBJ2-1,CSARKRLAGGGEQFF
14,TRBV3-1,TRBJ2-1,CASSPSLRIYEQFF
13,TRBV2,TRBJ2-7,CASSARERGEQYF
15,TRBV2,TRBJ2-4,CASTLGGARSSIQYF
14,TRBV19,TRBJ2-1,CASSINGGQNEQFF
13,TRBV5-1,TRBJ1-2,CASSLESGPGYTF
12,TRBV12-3/TRBV12-4,TRBJ2-7,CASSFFSDEQYF
15,TRBV12-3/TRBV12-4,TRBJ1-1,CASSEKQGPNTEAFF
13,TRBV7-8,TRBJ2-3,CAGRGRDTDTQYF
14,TRBV6-6,TRBJ1-1,CASSYRAGDTEAFF
15,TRBV12-3/TRBV12-4,TRBJ1-5,CASSPTRGSNQPQHF
15,TRBV5-1,TRBJ2-4,CASSPRTGSGNIQYF
13,TRBV24-1,TRBJ2-3,CATSPIETDTQYF
13,TRBV12-3/TRBV12-4,TRBJ1-2,CASMKGPFYGYTF
15,TRBV5-1,TRBJ2-5,CASGPGQGSSETQYF